This T cell receptor beta chain is drawn from a study of post-analysis software for immune sequencing data. Looking at the study overall: The disease courses covered relapsing-remitting, secondary progressive and progressive-relapsing multiple sclerosis.

Unique molecular identifiers featured in each of the TCR beta cDNA libraries. It was from roughly 1.1 to 9.2 million T cells that about 500,000 cDNA molecules came. MiXCR, applied by TCRdb to the PCR reads, yields one record per CDR3 protein. This table has about 810,000 distinct CDR3 sequences, about 57% appearing once. As concerns this clonotype: What it recognizes is unknown.

Study-level findings and limits: Controls significantly exceeded multiple sclerosis patients in normalized Chao1 diversity. Co-batched samples clustered tightly together by F measure.

Sequenced input: blood. This sequence was found in a girl aged 5 to 17 with multiple sclerosis.

The CDR3 coding sequence is TGTGCCAGCAGCTTGGCCACAGGGGGTTACGAGCAGTACTTC. Amino acid sequence: CASSLATGGYEQYF. V usage is TRBV5-6 and J usage is TRBJ2-7, with TRBD1 identical over 8 bases. CDR1 and CDR2 from the germline V gene are SGHDT and YYEEEE. The CDR3 loop spans 14 amino acids. The trim removed 0 bases at V and 4 bases at J, leaving 3 bases unmatched.